This T cell receptor beta chain was obtained from a study of control samples from healthy donors and cancer patients. The repertoire was sequenced with immunoSEQ multiplex PCR; TCRdb's copy has only in-frame clones and lacks some. The table records over 85,000 clones, about 91% of them present only once. The CDR3 contains 16 residues. Between the trimmed V and J ends, which lost 0 bases and 3 bases, there was a span of 14 bases. Germline V CDR1 and CDR2: LGHNA, YSLEER. Sequenced: blood. V usage is TRBV4-3 and J usage is TRBJ2-5; either TRBD1 or TRBD2 may supply D (6 bases each). The source of this sequence is a woman in her late teens or twenties in good health. The CDR3 sequence: CASSQDSIGGKETQYF. As DNA, the CDR3 is TGCGCCAGCAGCCAAGATTCCATAGGGGGGAAAGAGACCCAGTACTTC.